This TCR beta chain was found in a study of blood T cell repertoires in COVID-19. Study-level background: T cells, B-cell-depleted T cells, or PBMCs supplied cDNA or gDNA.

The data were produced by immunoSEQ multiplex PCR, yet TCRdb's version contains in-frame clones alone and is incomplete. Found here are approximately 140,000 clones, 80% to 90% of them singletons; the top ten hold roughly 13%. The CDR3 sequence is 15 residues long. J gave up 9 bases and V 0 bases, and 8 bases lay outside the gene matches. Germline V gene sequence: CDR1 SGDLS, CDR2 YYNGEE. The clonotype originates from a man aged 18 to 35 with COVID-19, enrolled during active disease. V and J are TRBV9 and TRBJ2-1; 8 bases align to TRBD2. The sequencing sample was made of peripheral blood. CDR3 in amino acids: CASSVVLAGFREQFF. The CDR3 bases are TGTGCCAGCAGCGTAGTGTTAGCGGGATTTCGTGAGCAGTTCTTC.